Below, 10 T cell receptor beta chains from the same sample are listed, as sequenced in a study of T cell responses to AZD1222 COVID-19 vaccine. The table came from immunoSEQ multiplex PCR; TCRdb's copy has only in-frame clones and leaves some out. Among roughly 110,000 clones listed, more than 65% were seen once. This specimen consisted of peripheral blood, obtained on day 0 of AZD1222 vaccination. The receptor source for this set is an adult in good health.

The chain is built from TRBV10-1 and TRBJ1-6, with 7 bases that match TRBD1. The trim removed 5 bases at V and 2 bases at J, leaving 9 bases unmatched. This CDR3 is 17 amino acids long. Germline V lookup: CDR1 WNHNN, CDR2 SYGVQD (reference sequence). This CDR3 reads CASSFTTGITYNSPLHF. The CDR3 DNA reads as TGCGCCAGCAGTTTTACGACAGGGATCACCTATAATTCACCCCTCCACTTT.

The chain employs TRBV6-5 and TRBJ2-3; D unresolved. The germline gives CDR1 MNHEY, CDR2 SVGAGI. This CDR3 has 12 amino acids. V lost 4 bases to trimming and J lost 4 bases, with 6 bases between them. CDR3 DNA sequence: TGTGCCAGCAGTTTTTGGGCAGATACGCAGTATTTT. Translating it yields CASSFWADTQYF.

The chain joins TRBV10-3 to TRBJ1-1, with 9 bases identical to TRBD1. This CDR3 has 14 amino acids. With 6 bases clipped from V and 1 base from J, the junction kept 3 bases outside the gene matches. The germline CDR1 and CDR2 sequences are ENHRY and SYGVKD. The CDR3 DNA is TGTGCCATCAGGACAGGGGGTGGGAACACTGAAGCTTTCTTT. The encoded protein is CAIRTGGGNTEAFF.

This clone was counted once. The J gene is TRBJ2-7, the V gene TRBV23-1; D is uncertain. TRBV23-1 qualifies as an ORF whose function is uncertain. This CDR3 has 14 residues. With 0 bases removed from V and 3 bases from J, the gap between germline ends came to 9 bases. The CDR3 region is CASSQSDKYYEQYF. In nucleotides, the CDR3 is TGCGCCAGCAGTCAATCCGACAAATACTACGAGCAGTACTTC.

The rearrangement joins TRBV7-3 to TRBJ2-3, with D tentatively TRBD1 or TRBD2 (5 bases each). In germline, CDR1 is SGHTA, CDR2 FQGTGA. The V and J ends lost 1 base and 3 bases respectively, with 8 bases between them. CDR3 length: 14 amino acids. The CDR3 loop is CASSLRGDTDTQYF. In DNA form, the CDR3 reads TGTGCCAGCAGCTTAAGAGGGGATACAGATACGCAGTATTTT.

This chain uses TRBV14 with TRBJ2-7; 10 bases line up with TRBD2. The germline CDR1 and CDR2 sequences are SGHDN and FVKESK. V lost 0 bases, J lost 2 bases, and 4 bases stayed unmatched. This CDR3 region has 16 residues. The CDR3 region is CASSQDLLAGAYEQYF. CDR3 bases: TGTGCCAGCAGCCAAGATCTCCTAGCGGGGGCCTACGAGCAGTACTTC.

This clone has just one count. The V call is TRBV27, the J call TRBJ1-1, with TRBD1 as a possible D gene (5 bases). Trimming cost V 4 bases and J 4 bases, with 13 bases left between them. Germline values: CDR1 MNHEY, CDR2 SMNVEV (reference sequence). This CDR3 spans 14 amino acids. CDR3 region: CASSSPPRATEAFF. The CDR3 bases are TGTGCCAGCAGTTCCCCCCCCAGGGCCACTGAAGCTTTCTTT.

The CDR3 is CASSIVDRMNTEAFF. In nucleotides, the CDR3 is TGTGCCAGTAGTATAGTCGACAGAATGAACACTGAAGCTTTCTTT. The chain employs TRBV19 and TRBJ1-1; possible D gene TRBD1, 5 bases. Germline V gives CDR1 LNHDA, CDR2 SQIVND (reference sequence). This CDR3 region has 15 residues. Deletions cut 1 base from V and 0 bases from J, with 9 bases between.

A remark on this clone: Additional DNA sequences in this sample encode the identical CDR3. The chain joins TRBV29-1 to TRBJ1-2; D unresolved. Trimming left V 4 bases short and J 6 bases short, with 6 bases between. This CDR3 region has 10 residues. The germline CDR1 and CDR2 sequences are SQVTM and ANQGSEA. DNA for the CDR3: TGCAGCGTTGGGACGGATGGCTACACCTTC. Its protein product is CSVGTDGYTF.

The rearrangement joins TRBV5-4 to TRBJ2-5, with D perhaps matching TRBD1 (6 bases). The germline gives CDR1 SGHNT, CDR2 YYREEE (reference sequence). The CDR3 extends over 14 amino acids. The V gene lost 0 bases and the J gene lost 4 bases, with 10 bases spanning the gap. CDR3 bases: TGTGCCAGCAGCTTGGATGGGGGCGGAGAGACCCAGTACTTC. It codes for CASSLDGGGETQYF.